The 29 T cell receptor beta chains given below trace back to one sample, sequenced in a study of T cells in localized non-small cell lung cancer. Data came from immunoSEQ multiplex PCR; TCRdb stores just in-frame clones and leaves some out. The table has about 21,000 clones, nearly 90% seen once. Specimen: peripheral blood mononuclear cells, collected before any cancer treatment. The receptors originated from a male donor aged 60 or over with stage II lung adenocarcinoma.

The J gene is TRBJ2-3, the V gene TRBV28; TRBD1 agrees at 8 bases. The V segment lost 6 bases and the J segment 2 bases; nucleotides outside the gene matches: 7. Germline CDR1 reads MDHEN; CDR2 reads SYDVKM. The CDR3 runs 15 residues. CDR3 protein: CASSHDRGPTDTQYF. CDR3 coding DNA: TGTGCCAGCAGCCACGACAGGGGTCCCACAGATACGCAGTATTTT.

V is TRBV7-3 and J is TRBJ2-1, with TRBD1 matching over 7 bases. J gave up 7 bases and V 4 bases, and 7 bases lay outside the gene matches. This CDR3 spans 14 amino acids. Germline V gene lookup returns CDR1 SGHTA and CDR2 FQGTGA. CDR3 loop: CASSSNPTGNEQFF. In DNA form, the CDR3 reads TGTGCCAGCAGCTCAAACCCGACAGGGAATGAGCAGTTCTTC.

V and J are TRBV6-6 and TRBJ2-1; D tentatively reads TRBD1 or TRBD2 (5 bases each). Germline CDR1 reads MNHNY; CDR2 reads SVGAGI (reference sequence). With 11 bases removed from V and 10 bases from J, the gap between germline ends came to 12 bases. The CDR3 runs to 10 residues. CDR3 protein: CASGQGEQFF. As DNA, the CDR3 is TGTGCCTCGGGGCAGGGAGAGCAGTTCTTC.

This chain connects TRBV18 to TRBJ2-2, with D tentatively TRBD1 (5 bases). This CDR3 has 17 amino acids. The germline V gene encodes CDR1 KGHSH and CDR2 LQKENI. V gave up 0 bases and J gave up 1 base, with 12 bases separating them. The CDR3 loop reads CASSPPIGAENTGELFF. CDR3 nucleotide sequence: TGTGCCAGCTCACCACCGATAGGGGCTGAGAACACCGGGGAGCTGTTTTTT.

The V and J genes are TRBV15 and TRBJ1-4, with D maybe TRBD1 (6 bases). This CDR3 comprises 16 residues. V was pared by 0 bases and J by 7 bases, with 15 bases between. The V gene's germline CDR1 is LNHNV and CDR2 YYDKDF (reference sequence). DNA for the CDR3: TGTGCCACCAGCAGAGACCCGGGCAGGGGATTTGAAAAACTGTTTTTT. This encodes CATSRDPGRGFEKLFF. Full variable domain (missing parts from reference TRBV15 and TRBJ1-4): DAMVIQNPRYQVTQFGKPVTLSCSQTLNHNVMYWYQQKSSQAPKLLFHYYDKDFNNEADTPDNFQSRRPNTSFCFLDIRSPGLGDTAMYLCATSRDPGRGFEKLFFGSGTQLSVL.

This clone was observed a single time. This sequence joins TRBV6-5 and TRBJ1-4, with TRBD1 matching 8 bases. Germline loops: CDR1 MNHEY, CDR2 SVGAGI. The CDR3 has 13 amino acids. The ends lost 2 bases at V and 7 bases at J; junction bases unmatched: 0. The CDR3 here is CASSYDRGEKLFF. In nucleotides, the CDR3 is TGTGCCAGCAGTTACGACAGGGGTGAAAAACTGTTTTTT.

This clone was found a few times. This CDR3 reads CSVAQVASGNTIYF. Here the CDR3 DNA reads TGCAGCGTGGCCCAGGTAGCCTCTGGAAACACCATATATTTT. This chain links TRBV29-1 with TRBJ1-3; no firm D call. V lost 6 bases to trimming and J lost 0 bases, with 12 bases between them. The germline gives CDR1 SQVTM, CDR2 ANQGSEA. The CDR3 loop spans 14 amino acids.

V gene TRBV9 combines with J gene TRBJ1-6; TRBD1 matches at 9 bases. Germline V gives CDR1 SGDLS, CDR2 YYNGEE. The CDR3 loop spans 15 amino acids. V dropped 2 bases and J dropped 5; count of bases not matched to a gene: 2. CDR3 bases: TGTGCCAGCAGCGTCAGACAGGGGGATAATTCACCCCTCCACTTT. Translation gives CASSVRQGDNSPLHF.

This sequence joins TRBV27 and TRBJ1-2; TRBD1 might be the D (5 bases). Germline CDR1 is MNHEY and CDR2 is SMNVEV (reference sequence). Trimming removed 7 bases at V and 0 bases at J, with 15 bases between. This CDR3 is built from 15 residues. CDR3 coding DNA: TGTGCCAGCACTTCCAGGGCCCAAGCTAACTATGGCTACACCTTC. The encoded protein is CASTSRAQANYGYTF.

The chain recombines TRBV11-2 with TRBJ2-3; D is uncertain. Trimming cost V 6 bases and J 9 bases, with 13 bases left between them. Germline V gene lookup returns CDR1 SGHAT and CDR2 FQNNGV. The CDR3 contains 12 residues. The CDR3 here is CASSFTLGTQYF. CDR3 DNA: TGTGCCAGCAGTTTTACACTGGGAACGCAGTATTTT.

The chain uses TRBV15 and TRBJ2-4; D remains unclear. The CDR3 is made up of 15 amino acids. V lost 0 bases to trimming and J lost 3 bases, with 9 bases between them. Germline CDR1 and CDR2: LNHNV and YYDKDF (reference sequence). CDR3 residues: CATSRESYYKNIQYF. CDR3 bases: TGTGCCACCAGCAGAGAATCCTACTACAAAAACATTCAGTACTTC.

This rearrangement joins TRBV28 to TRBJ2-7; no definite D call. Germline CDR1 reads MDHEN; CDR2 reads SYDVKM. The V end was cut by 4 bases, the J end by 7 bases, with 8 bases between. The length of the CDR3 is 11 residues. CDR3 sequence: CASSSLEEQYF. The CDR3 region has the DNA TGTGCCAGCAGTTCATTAGAGGAGCAGTACTTC.

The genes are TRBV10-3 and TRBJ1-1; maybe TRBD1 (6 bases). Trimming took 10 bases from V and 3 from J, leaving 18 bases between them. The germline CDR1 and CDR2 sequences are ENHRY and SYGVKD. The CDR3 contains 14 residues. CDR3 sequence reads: CATHTTGTDTEAFF. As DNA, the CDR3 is TGTGCCACTCACACTACAGGGACGGACACTGAAGCTTTCTTT.

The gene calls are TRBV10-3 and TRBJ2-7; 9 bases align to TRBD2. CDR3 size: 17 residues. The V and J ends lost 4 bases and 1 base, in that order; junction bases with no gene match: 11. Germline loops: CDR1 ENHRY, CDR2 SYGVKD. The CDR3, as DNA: TGTGCCATCAGTGGGGGGCTAGCGGGGCAACATTCCTACGAGCAGTACTTC. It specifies CAISGGLAGQHSYEQYF.

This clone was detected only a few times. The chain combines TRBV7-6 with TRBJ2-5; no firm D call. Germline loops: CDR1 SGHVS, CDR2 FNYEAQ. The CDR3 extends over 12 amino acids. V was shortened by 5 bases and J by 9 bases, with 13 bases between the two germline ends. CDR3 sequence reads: CASSQETGPQYF. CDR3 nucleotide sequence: TGTGCCAGCAGCCAGGAAACGGGCCCCCAGTACTTC.

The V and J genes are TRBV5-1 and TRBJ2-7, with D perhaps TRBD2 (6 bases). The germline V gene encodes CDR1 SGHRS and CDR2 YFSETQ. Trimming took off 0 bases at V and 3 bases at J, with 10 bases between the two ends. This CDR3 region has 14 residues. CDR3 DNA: TGCGCCAGCAGCTTGGGGACTATCGGCTACGAGCAGTACTTC. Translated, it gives CASSLGTIGYEQYF.

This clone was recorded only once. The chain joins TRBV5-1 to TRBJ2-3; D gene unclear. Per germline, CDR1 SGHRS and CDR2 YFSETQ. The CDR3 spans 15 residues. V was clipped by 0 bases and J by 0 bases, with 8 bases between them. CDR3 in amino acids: CASSLDSESTDTQYF. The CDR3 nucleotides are TGCGCCAGCAGCTTGGATTCAGAGAGCACAGATACGCAGTATTTT.

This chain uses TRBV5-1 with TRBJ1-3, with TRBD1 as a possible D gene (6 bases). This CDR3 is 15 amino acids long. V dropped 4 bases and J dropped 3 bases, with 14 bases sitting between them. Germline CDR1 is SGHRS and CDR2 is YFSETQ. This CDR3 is CASSLEGVFGNTIYF. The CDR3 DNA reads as TGCGCCAGCAGCCTCGAGGGGGTGTTTGGAAACACCATATATTTT.

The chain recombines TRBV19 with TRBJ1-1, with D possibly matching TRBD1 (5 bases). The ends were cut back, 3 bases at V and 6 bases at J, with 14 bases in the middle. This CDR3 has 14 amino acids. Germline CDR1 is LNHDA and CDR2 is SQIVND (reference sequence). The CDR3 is CASSMTLLGAEAFF. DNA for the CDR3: TGTGCCAGTAGTATGACTTTACTAGGGGCTGAAGCTTTCTTT.

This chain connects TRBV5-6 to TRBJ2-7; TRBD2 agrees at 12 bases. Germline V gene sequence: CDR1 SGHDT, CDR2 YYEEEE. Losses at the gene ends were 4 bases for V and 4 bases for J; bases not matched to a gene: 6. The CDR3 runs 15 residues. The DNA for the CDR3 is TGTGCCAGCAGCCAGACTAGCGGGAGTAAGTACGAGCAGTACTTC. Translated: CASSQTSGSKYEQYF.

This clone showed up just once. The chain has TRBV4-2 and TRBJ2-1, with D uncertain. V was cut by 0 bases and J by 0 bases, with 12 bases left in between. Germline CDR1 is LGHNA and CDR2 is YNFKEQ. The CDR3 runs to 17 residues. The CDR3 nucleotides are TGTGCCAGCAGCCAAGATGAGTTGAGGATCTCCTACAATGAGCAGTTCTTC. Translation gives CASSQDELRISYNEQFF.

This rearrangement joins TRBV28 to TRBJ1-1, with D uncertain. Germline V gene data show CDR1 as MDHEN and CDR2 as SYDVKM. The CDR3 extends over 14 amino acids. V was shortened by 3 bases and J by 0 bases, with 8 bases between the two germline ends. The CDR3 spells CASSLYVVNTEAFF. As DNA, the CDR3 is TGTGCCAGCAGTTTGTACGTTGTGAACACTGAAGCTTTCTTT.

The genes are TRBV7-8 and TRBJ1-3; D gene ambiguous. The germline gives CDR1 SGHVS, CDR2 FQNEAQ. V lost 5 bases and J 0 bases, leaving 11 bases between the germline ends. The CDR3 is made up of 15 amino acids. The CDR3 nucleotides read TGTGCCAGCAGCCCTCTAAGGCTCTCTGGAAACACCATATATTTT. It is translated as CASSPLRLSGNTIYF.

The CDR3 region is CASRATPASSGNTIYF. For the CDR3, the DNA is TGCGCCAGCAGGGCGACTCCTGCATCCTCTGGAAACACCATATATTTT. The V and J genes are TRBV5-1 and TRBJ1-3; D uncertain. V lost 5 bases and J lost 0, with 15 bases in between. Germline V CDR1 and CDR2: SGHRS, YFSETQ. The CDR3 has 16 residues.

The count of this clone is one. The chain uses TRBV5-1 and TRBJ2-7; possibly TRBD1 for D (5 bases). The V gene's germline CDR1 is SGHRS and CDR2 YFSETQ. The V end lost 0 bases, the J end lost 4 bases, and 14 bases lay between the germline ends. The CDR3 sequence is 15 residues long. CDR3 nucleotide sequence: TGCGCCAGCAGCTTGGAGGGCAGGGCTCTATACGAGCAGTACTTC. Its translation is CASSLEGRALYEQYF.

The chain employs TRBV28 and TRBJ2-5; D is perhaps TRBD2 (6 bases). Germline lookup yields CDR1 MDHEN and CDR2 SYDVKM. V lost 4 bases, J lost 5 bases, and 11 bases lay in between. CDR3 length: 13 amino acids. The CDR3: CASSSAAGETQYF. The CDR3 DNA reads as TGTGCCAGCAGTTCAGCCGCGGGGGAGACCCAGTACTTC. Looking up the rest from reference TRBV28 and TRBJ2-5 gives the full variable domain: DVKVTQSSRYLVKRTGEKVFLECVQDMDHENMFWYRQDPGLGLRLIYFSYDVKMKEKGDIPEGYSVSREKKERFSLILESASTNQTSMYLCASSSAAGETQYFGPGTRLLVL.

CDR3 protein: CAITPGPSETQYF. The CDR3 DNA follows: TGTGCCATCACCCCAGGACCCTCAGAGACCCAGTACTTC. V gene TRBV10-3 combines with J gene TRBJ2-5, with D uncertain. The V and J ends lost 7 bases and 4 bases respectively, with 13 bases between them. The CDR3 is 13 amino acids. The germline gives CDR1 ENHRY, CDR2 SYGVKD.

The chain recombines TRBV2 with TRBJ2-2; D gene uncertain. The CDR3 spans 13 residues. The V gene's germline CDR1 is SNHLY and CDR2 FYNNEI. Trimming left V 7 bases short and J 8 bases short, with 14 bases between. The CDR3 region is CASTTLGPGELFF. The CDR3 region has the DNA TGTGCCAGCACGACTCTAGGACCAGGGGAGCTGTTTTTT. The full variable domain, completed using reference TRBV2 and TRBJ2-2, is EPEVTQTPSHQVTQMGQEVILRCVPISNHLYFYWYRQILGQKVEFLVSFYNNEISEKSEIFDDQFSVERPDGSNFTLKIRSTKLEDSAMYFCASTTLGPGELFFGEGSRLTVL.

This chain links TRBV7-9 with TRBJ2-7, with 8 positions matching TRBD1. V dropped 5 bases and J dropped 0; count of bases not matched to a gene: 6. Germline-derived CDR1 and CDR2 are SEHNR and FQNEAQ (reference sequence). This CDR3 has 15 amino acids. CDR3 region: CASSHYRGFSYEQYF. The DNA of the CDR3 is TGTGCCAGCAGCCATTACAGGGGGTTCTCCTACGAGCAGTACTTC.